This TCR beta chain came from a study of control samples from healthy donors and cancer patients. V dropped 0 bases and J dropped 6; count of bases not matched to a gene: 3. CDR1 is LGHDT, CDR2 YNNKEL, per germline (reference sequence). This CDR3 has 15 amino acids. Produced via immunoSEQ multiplex PCR; TCRdb's table is partial and in-frame only. This repertoire shows under 95,000 clones, about nine tenths found once; its top ten account for over 0.75%. The V call is TRBV3-1 (or the pseudogene TRBV3-2), the J call TRBJ1-2, with TRBD1 identical over 11 bases. The sequenced sample was blood. The TCR comes from a woman aged 30 to 39 in good health. CDR3 nucleotides: TGTGCCAGCAGCCAAGAACCGGGACAGGGGGATGGCTACACCTTC. As protein: CASSQEPGQGDGYTF.